These T cell receptor beta chains were read from a single sample in a study of blood T cells in healthy people across ages. TCRdb recomputed calls from the 5' RACE reads with MiXCR, one row per CDR3 protein. The sample records about 1.4 million distinct CDR3 sequences, 55% to 75% being singletons. The sequencing sample was made of blood. Receptor source: a man younger than 35 in good health. Each CDR3 is given with its conserved first and last residue. D genes are given only for firm matches. Expanded clones are given a class, and other clones once, few, many or no size at all.

CDR3: CASSPPPGSYNSPLHF
DNA: TGCGCCAGCAGCCCCCCGCCGGGCTCCTATAATTCACCCCTCCACTTT
size: .
V: TRBV4-1
D: .
J: TRBJ1-6

CDR3: CASSATEPGYEQYF
DNA: TGTGCCAGCAGCGCAACCGAACCAGGGTACGAGCAGTACTTC
size: .
V: TRBV13
D: .
J: TRBJ2-7

CDR3: CASTARGTSGIKGYEQYF
DNA: TGTGCCAGCACCGCCAGAGGGACTAGCGGAATCAAAGGGTACGAGCAGTACTTC
size: .
V: TRBV6-1
D: TRBD2
J: TRBJ2-7

CDR3: CASSLSGGSGYEQYF
DNA: TGTGCCAGCAGCCTTAGCGGTGGGAGTGGGTACGAGCAGTACTTC
size: few
V: TRBV9
D: .
J: TRBJ2-7

CDR3: CASSPSNRGDYGYTF
DNA: TGTGCCAGCAGCCCGAGTAACAGGGGGGACTATGGCTACACCTTC
size: .
V: TRBV11-2
D: TRBD1
J: TRBJ1-2

CDR3: CASGSRNIQYF
DNA: TGTGCCAGCGGGAGTAGAAACATTCAGTACTTC
size: .
V: TRBV2
D: .
J: TRBJ2-4

CDR3: CASSSLAGDSSYEQYF
DNA: TGCGCCAGCAGCTCCCTAGCGGGAGATTCATCCTACGAGCAGTACTTC
size: .
V: TRBV5-1
D: TRBD2
J: TRBJ2-7

CDR3: CAGSLVSVEAFF
DNA: TGTGCCGGCAGCTTGGTCAGTGTAGAAGCTTTCTTT
size: .
V: TRBV7-9
D: .
J: TRBJ1-1

CDR3: CASSVNWDREQYF
DNA: TGTGCCAGCAGTGTTAATTGGGACAGGGAGCAGTACTTC
size: .
V: TRBV2
D: TRBD1
J: TRBJ2-7

CDR3: CASSQAGSSAYNEQFF
DNA: TGTGCCAGCAGCCAAGCCGGGTCCTCCGCCTACAATGAGCAGTTCTTC
size: .
V: TRBV3-1
D: .
J: TRBJ2-1

CDR3: CSASSGTDPVTDTQYF
DNA: TGCAGTGCTAGTTCAGGGACAGACCCCGTCACAGATACGCAGTATTTT
size: once
V: TRBV20-1
D: TRBD1
J: TRBJ2-3

CDR3: CASSWGSQYNEQFF
DNA: TGTGCCAGCAGCTGGGGATCTCAGTACAATGAGCAGTTCTTC
size: few
V: TRBV27
D: .
J: TRBJ2-1

CDR3: CSATWQQETQYF
DNA: TGCAGTGCTACTTGGCAGCAAGAGACCCAGTACTTC
size: once
V: TRBV20-1
D: .
J: TRBJ2-5

CDR3: CSVKQIGGYNEQFF
DNA: TGCAGCGTGAAGCAGATCGGGGGCTACAATGAGCAGTTCTTC
size: .
V: TRBV29-1
D: .
J: TRBJ2-1

CDR3: CASSFRQGTPPEQFF
DNA: TGTGCCAGCAGCTTCCGACAGGGCACACCACCCGAGCAGTTCTTC
size: .
V: TRBV7-9
D: TRBD1
J: TRBJ2-1

CDR3: CASSLDTRDSRPQHF
DNA: TGTGCCAGCAGCTTAGACACCCGTGACAGTCGGCCCCAGCATTTT
size: few
V: TRBV11-2
D: .
J: TRBJ1-5

CDR3: CASSPDRGGSYNEQFF
DNA: TGTGCCAGCAGCCCGGACCGCGGGGGCTCCTACAATGAGCAGTTCTTC
size: .
V: TRBV7-2
D: TRBD2
J: TRBJ2-1